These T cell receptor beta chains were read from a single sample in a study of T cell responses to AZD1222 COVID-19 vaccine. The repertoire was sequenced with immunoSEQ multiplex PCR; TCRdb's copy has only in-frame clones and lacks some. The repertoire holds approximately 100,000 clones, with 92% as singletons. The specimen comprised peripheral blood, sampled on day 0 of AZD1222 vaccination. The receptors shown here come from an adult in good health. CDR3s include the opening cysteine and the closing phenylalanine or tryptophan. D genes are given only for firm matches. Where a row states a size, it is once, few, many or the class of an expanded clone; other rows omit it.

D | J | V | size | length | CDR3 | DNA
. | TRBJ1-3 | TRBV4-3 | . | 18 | CASSQDPRPGPSGNTIYF | TGCGCCAGCAGCCAAGATCCCCGGCCTGGGCCCTCTGGAAACACCATATATTTT
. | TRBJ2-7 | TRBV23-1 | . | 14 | CASSQVRGPSGQYF | TGCGCCAGCAGTCAAGTACGGGGCCCGTCTGGGCAGTACTTC
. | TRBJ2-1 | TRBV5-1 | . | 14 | CASSLDIFYNEQFF | TGCGCCAGCAGCTTGGACATCTTCTACAATGAGCAGTTCTTC
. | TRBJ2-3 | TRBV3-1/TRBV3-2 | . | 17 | CASSQEPLQARADTQYF | TGTGCCAGCAGCCAAGAACCGCTTCAAGCCCGGGCAGATACGCAGTATTTT
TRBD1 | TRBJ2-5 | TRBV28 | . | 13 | CASSITGGETQYF | TGTGCCAGCAGTATAACAGGGGGGGAGACCCAGTACTTC
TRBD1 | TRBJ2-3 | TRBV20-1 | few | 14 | CSASSTGMGDTQYF | TGCAGTGCTAGTTCGACAGGGATGGGAGATACGCAGTATTTT
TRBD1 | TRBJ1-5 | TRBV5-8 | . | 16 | CASSPWTGAGDQPQHF | TGTGCCAGCAGCCCATGGACAGGGGCGGGCGATCAGCCCCAGCATTTT
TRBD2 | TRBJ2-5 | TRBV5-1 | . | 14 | CASSLGLAGETQYF | TGCGCCAGCAGCCTTGGACTAGCGGGAGAGACCCAGTACTTC
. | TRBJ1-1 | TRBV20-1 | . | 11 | CSAPRVAEAFF | TGCAGTGCTCCCAGGGTTGCTGAAGCTTTCTTT
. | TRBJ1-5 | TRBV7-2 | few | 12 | CASSPANQPQHF | TGTGCCAGCAGCCCCGCGAATCAGCCCCAGCATTTT
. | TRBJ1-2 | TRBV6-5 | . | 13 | CASRLGAWGGYTF | TGTGCCAGCAGGCTGGGGGCATGGGGTGGCTACACCTTC
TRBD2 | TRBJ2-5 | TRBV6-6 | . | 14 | CASIASGAKETQYF | TGTGCCAGCATCGCTAGCGGGGCGAAAGAGACCCAGTACTTC
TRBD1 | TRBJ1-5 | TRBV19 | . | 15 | CASSFGQGLGQPQHF | TGTGCCAGTAGTTTCGGACAGGGATTGGGTCAGCCCCAGCATTTT
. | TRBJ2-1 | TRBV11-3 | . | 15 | CASSLPAFSYNEQFF | TGTGCCAGCAGCTTGCCAGCTTTCTCCTACAATGAGCAGTTCTTC
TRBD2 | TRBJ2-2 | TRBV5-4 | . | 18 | CASSLGVGGLAGPGELFF | TGTGCCAGCAGCTTGGGGGTTGGGGGACTAGCGGGACCCGGGGAGCTGTTTTTT
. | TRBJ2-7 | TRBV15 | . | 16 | CATSTTHSNPSYEQYF | TGTGCCACCAGCACAACACACTCTAACCCATCTTACGAGCAGTACTTC
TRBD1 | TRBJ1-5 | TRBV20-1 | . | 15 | CSASETGTGRQPQHF | TGCAGTGCTAGTGAAACCGGGACAGGTAGACAGCCCCAGCATTTT
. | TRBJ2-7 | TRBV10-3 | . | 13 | CAISDGGPQGQYF | TGTGCCATCAGTGATGGGGGCCCTCAGGGGCAGTACTTC